A selection of T cell receptor beta chains follows, all from one sample in a study of cytomegalovirus exposure and HLA in healthy donors. Clones were sequenced by immunoSEQ multiplex PCR, and TCRdb holds only the in-frame ones, with some missing. The sample lists under 200,000 clones, around 85% occurring once. The sequenced material came from PBMCs. Every receptor here comes from a male donor in good health and CMV-seronegative. Both conserved end residues are part of each CDR3. Each record gives: clone size, V gene, D gene, J gene, CDR3 protein, CDR3 DNA. The D gene is left open where the match is weak. Rows may omit the clone size; those that give it use once, few, many or a size class.

-	TRBV6-5	TRBD1	TRBJ2-7	CASSSLRQGAYEQYF	TGTGCCAGCAGTTCACTACGACAGGGGGCTTACGAGCAGTACTTC
few	TRBV15	-	TRBJ2-5	CATSRSRTPETQYF	TGTGCCACCAGCAGATCCAGGACACCAGAGACCCAGTACTTC
once	TRBV4-1	TRBD2	TRBJ2-1	CASSHVAGGRYNEQFF	TGCGCCAGCAGCCACGTAGCGGGGGGGCGATACAATGAGCAGTTCTTC
-	TRBV6-5	-	TRBJ2-7	CASSTVGEQYF	TGTGCCAGCAGTACAGTAGGCGAGCAGTACTTC
-	TRBV18	TRBD1	TRBJ2-7	CASSRSGTGFYEQYF	TGTGCCAGCTCTCGAAGTGGGACAGGGTTTTACGAGCAGTACTTC
-	TRBV28	-	TRBJ1-1	CASRLIREAFF	TGTGCCAGCAGACTAATTAGGGAAGCTTTCTTT
few	TRBV5-8	-	TRBJ2-1	CASSPWLFF	TGTGCCAGCAGCCCTTGGCTGTTCTTC
many	TRBV7-4	-	TRBJ1-4	CASSITRQAINEKLFF	TGTGCCAGCAGTATAACCCGACAGGCGATTAATGAAAAACTGTTTTTT
-	TRBV10-3	-	TRBJ1-6	CAIGGASSYNSPLHF	TGTGCCATCGGAGGGGCAAGCTCCTATAATTCACCCCTCCACTTT
-	TRBV7-2	-	TRBJ2-7	CASSFGTGSYEQYF	TGTGCCAGCAGCTTCGGGACTGGGTCCTACGAGCAGTACTTC
-	TRBV19	TRBD1	TRBJ1-2	CASSPTPGTGYGYTF	TGTGCCAGTAGTCCCACCCCCGGGACAGGGTATGGCTACACCTTC
-	TRBV5-8	-	TRBJ2-5	CASSFRVLRETQYF	TGTGCCAGCAGCTTCCGGGTCCTTCGGGAGACCCAGTACTTC
few	TRBV18	-	TRBJ2-7	CASSIRTDYEQYF	TGTGCCAGCTCCATTAGGACAGACTACGAGCAGTACTTC
-	TRBV5-1	-	TRBJ2-5	CASSLGGGTWETQYF	TGCGCCAGCAGCTTGGGAGGGGGTACCTGGGAGACCCAGTACTTC
-	TRBV27	-	TRBJ2-1	CASSLTRSSYNEQFF	TGTGCCAGCAGTCTTACTAGGAGCTCCTACAATGAGCAGTTCTTC
-	TRBV2	-	TRBJ1-4	CASTLGRTTTNEKLFF	TGTGCCAGCACCCTGGGACGGACTACAACTAATGAAAAACTGTTTTTT
once	TRBV28	TRBD1	TRBJ1-2	CASSTDRANYGYTF	TGTGCCAGCAGCACGGACAGGGCTAACTATGGCTACACCTTC
-	TRBV10-3	TRBD1	TRBJ1-6	CAISDGTGWNSPLHF	TGTGCCATCAGCGATGGGACAGGGTGGAATTCACCCCTCCACTTT
-	TRBV9	-	TRBJ1-3	CASSARLGRLGNTIYF	TGTGCCAGCAGCGCCAGGTTGGGCCGTCTAGGAAACACCATATATTTT
-	TRBV5-1	-	TRBJ2-3	CASSLISRTDTQYF	TGCGCCAGCAGCTTAATTAGCCGCACAGATACGCAGTATTTT
once	TRBV2	TRBD2	TRBJ2-5	CATFTLAERQETQYF	TGTGCCACCTTTACTCTAGCGGAAAGACAAGAGACCCAGTACTTC
-	TRBV29-1	TRBD1	TRBJ2-5	CSVERTGSPETQYF	TGCAGCGTTGAGAGGACAGGGTCCCCAGAGACCCAGTACTTC
-	TRBV7-9	TRBD1	TRBJ2-5	CASSLGQIQETQYF	TGTGCCAGCAGCTTGGGACAGATACAAGAGACCCAGTACTTC
-	TRBV5-8	-	TRBJ1-2	CASSLSVSRGGYTF	TGTGCCAGCAGCTTGTCTGTGTCCAGAGGTGGCTACACCTTC
-	TRBV19	-	TRBJ1-5	CASSITRGNQPQHF	TGTGCCAGTAGTATCACCCGGGGCAATCAGCCCCAGCATTTT
-	TRBV7-2	-	TRBJ1-5	CASSPGGGRRNQPQHF	TGTGCCAGCAGCCCCGGCGGGGGCCGGCGCAATCAGCCCCAGCATTTT
-	TRBV7-2	TRBD1	TRBJ2-5	CASSRMTGSQETQYF	TGTGCCAGCAGCCGGATGACAGGGAGCCAAGAGACCCAGTACTTC
-	TRBV4-1	TRBD1	TRBJ2-5	CASSASGTGKETQYF	TGCGCCAGCAGCGCTTCCGGGACAGGCAAAGAGACCCAGTACTTC
-	TRBV5-6	TRBD1	TRBJ2-1	CASSFSAGQGRSNEQFF	TGTGCCAGCAGCTTTTCTGCCGGACAGGGGCGTTCCAATGAGCAGTTCTTC
-	TRBV7-2	-	TRBJ1-5	CASSSQSGQPQHF	TGTGCCAGCAGCTCTCAGTCAGGCCAGCCCCAGCATTTT
few	TRBV6-1	-	TRBJ1-4	CASSVGQGEKLFF	TGTGCCAGCAGTGTGGGACAAGGAGAAAAACTGTTTTTT
-	TRBV19	-	TRBJ2-2	CASRIQTGTGELFF	TGTGCCAGTAGGATCCAGACAGGCACCGGGGAGCTGTTTTTT
-	TRBV5-1	-	TRBJ1-6	CASSPRDTYNSPLHF	TGCGCCAGCAGCCCCAGGGATACCTATAATTCACCCCTCCACTTT
-	TRBV11-2	TRBD1	TRBJ1-4	CASSLWGQGALGEKLFF	TGTGCCAGCAGCTTATGGGGACAGGGGGCTCTCGGTGAAAAACTGTTTTTT
few	TRBV7-9	TRBD2	TRBJ2-3	CASSLVEAGPDTQYF	TGTGCCAGCAGCTTAGTGGAAGCGGGGCCAGATACGCAGTATTTT
-	TRBV18	-	TRBJ2-7	CASSPPAAYEQYF	TGTGCCAGCTCACCACCGGCGGCTTACGAGCAGTACTTC
-	TRBV30	-	TRBJ2-4	CAWSPSRRGDQYF	TGTGCCTGGAGCCCCTCTCGGAGAGGAGACCAGTACTTC
-	TRBV2	-	TRBJ2-5	CASSGRVRETQYF	TGTGCCAGCAGTGGCAGGGTACGAGAGACCCAGTACTTC
-	TRBV30	-	TRBJ1-4	CAWGTGQRNEKLFF	TGTGCCTGGGGGACCGGACAGCGTAATGAAAAACTGTTTTTT
few	TRBV7-2	TRBD1	TRBJ2-7	CASSLGTGGVYEQYF	TGTGCCAGCAGCTTAGGGACAGGGGGTGTTTACGAGCAGTACTTC
few	TRBV5-8	TRBD1	TRBJ1-1	CASSLGGATGGTEAFF	TGTGCCAGCAGCCTCGGAGGGGCGACAGGGGGTACTGAAGCTTTCTTT
-	TRBV5-5	TRBD1	TRBJ1-4	CASSFRTGEEKLFF	TGTGCCAGCAGCTTCCGAACAGGGGAAGAAAAACTGTTTTTT
few	TRBV5-1	TRBD2	TRBJ2-5	CASRGGETQYF	TGCGCCAGCCGGGGGGGGGAGACCCAGTACTTC
few	TRBV5-1	TRBD1	TRBJ1-1	CASSTDRASDTEAFF	TGCGCCAGCAGCACAGACAGGGCTTCAGACACTGAAGCTTTCTTT
-	TRBV4-2	TRBD1	TRBJ2-2	CASSQDETGGVGSSGELFF	TGTGCCAGCAGCCAAGATGAAACAGGGGGCGTCGGGTCTTCCGGGGAGCTGTTTTTT
few	TRBV14	-	TRBJ2-7	CASSQGRVPYEQYF	TGTGCCAGCAGCCAAGGACGGGTCCCCTACGAGCAGTACTTC
-	TRBV1	-	TRBJ2-3	CTSRKIQGPSTDTQYF	TGCACCAGCAGGAAGATACAGGGGCCAAGCACAGATACGCAGTATTTT
-	TRBV6-4	-	TRBJ2-1	CASSQTRNNEQFF	TGTGCCAGCAGTCAGACTAGGAACAATGAGCAGTTCTTC
-	TRBV4-3	TRBD1	TRBJ1-6	CASSLNRGLGSPLHF	TGCGCCAGCAGCCTCAACAGGGGGCTGGGTTCACCCCTCCACTTT
-	TRBV13	-	TRBJ1-1	CASSFRRNTEAFF	TGTGCCAGCAGCTTCCGCAGGAACACTGAAGCTTTCTTT
-	TRBV19	-	TRBJ1-3	CASSIPGQRDTIYF	TGTGCCAGTAGTATCCCGGGACAACGAGACACCATATATTTT
-	TRBV14	-	TRBJ2-7	CASSPGNNGWWDEQYF	TGTGCCAGCAGCCCAGGGAACAACGGATGGTGGGACGAGCAGTACTTC
-	TRBV6-5	-	TRBJ2-7	CASSYSGTQWDEQYF	TGTGCCAGCAGTTACTCCGGGACACAATGGGACGAGCAGTACTTC
-	TRBV5-6	-	TRBJ2-3	CASSLFPGGRSTDTQYF	TGTGCCAGCAGCTTGTTCCCAGGGGGGCGGAGCACAGATACGCAGTATTTT
-	TRBV6-6	-	TRBJ2-7	CASSPRGGGEQYF	TGTGCCAGCAGTCCCCGTGGGGGCGGCGAGCAGTACTTC